These 10 T cell receptor beta chains were sequenced from one sample in a study of blood T cell repertoires in COVID-19. The protocol was immunoSEQ multiplex PCR, while the TCRdb copy is restricted to in-frame clones and leaves out a portion. The repertoire holds roughly 50,000 clones, with 70% to 90% as singletons. The sample comprised peripheral blood. Receptor source: an elderly woman with COVID-19, enrolled during active disease.

This clone was seen only a few times. The chain couples TRBV5-4 to TRBJ2-7; TRBD2 is a possible D gene (6 bases). The CDR3 totals 16 residues. V lost 4 bases, J lost 0 bases, and 17 bases lay in between. Germline V gene lookup returns CDR1 SGHNT and CDR2 YYREEE (reference sequence). The DNA of the CDR3 is TGTGCCAGCAGCCCCTCCAGCCAGCGGGCCTCCTACGAGCAGTACTTC. Its protein is CASSPSSQRASYEQYF.

The V gene is TRBV12-3 or TRBV12-4, the J gene TRBJ1-1; D ambiguous. V lost 3 bases and J 3 bases, leaving 8 bases between the germline ends. CDR3 length equals 13 residues. DNA of the CDR3: TGTGCCAGCAGTTTCGGCGGGGACACTGAAGCTTTCTTT. Translating it yields CASSFGGDTEAFF.

The sample holds a few counts of this clone. The V and J genes are TRBV11-3 and TRBJ2-1; no clear D gene. The germline V gene has CDR1 SGHNT and CDR2 YENEEA. Trimming left V 1 base short and J 5 bases short, with 6 bases between. The CDR3 sequence is 13 residues long. The CDR3 sequence: CASSLGADNEQFF. CDR3 bases: TGTGCCAGCAGCTTAGGGGCAGACAATGAGCAGTTCTTC.

This chain joins TRBV2 and TRBJ1-2; D is unclear. This CDR3 region has 11 residues. V lost 4 bases to trimming and J lost 9 bases, with 9 bases between them. CDR1 is SNHLY, CDR2 FYNNEI, per germline. CDR3 in amino acids: CASSAGIRYTF. The CDR3 region has the DNA TGTGCCAGCAGTGCGGGTATCCGCTACACCTTC.

The rearrangement uses TRBV19 and TRBJ2-2, with TRBD1 identical over 11 bases. V dropped 3 bases and J dropped 5; count of bases not matched to a gene: 8. CDR3 length equals 17 residues. CDR1 LNHDA and CDR2 SQIVND come from the germline V gene (reference sequence). The DNA of the CDR3 is TGTGCCAGTAGTATCCCCACCGGGACAGGGGGAACCGGGGAGCTGTTTTTT. Its protein product is CASSIPTGTGGTGELFF.

The count of this clone is one. The J gene is TRBJ2-1, the V gene TRBV9; 11 nucleotides agree with TRBD2. This CDR3 spans 12 amino acids. CDR1 and CDR2 (germline): SGDLS, YYNGEE. The trim removed 3 bases at V and 15 bases at J, leaving 5 bases unmatched. CDR3 loop: CASSDSGGARFF. As DNA, the CDR3 is TGTGCCAGCAGCGATAGCGGGGGGGCTCGGTTCTTC.

The CDR3 coding sequence is TGCGCCAGCAGCCAAGTAGTGGGAGGCGGGGGAAAAAACATTCAGTACTTC. It specifies CASSQVVGGGGKNIQYF. The chain uses TRBV4-3 and TRBJ2-4; 7 bases map to TRBD2. Germline V CDR1 and CDR2: LGHNA, YSLEER. After removal of 1 base from V and 4 bases from J, the junction contained 10 bases not matched to a gene. CDR3 size: 17 residues.

The V and J genes are TRBV10-3 and TRBJ2-5; the match to TRBD2 covers 9 bases. The CDR3 extends over 16 amino acids. V dropped 4 bases and J dropped 6; count of bases not matched to a gene: 12. Germline values: CDR1 ENHRY, CDR2 SYGVKD. CDR3: CAISASGGGASKTQYF. The CDR3 nucleotides read TGTGCCATCAGTGCCTCCGGCGGGGGGGCATCAAAGACCCAGTACTTC.

The chain is built from TRBV6-2 or TRBV6-3 and TRBJ2-1; D might be TRBD2 (5 bases). The CDR3 covers 15 residues. Looked up from germline, CDR1 is MNHEY and CDR2 is SVGEGT. The V gene lost 5 bases and the J gene lost 2 bases, with 13 bases spanning the gap. The CDR3, as DNA: TGTGCCAGCAGTGAGCAGGACTCTGCCTACAATGAGCAGTTCTTC. Its protein is CASSEQDSAYNEQFF.

The chain uses TRBV4-2 and TRBJ2-1; 9 nucleotides align to TRBD2. The germline V gene encodes CDR1 LGHNA and CDR2 YNFKEQ. This CDR3 has 16 amino acids. V shed 0 bases, J shed 6 bases, and the junction held 6 bases outside the gene matches. In nucleotides, the CDR3 is TGTGCCAGCAGCCAAGATTCAGAGACTAGCGGCAATGAGCAGTTCTTC. It translates to CASSQDSETSGNEQFF.